This paragraph covers one TCR beta chain sequence. What it recognizes is unknown. The data belong to a study of CXCR3-negative and CXCR3-positive naive CD8 T cells. Researchers prepared the TRB cDNA libraries using 5' RACE with UMI labels. Reprocessing the 5' RACE reads, TCRdb reports a single entry for every CDR3 protein and omits DNA. The listing records over 100,000 distinct CDR3 sequences. Study-level results: Naive cells that were CXCR3-positive had more hydrophobic TRB CDR3s (compared with CXCR3-negative naive cells).

The CDR3 sequence is 14 residues long. From germline, CDR1 is SGHDT and CDR2 YYEEEE. Sorts performed in triplicate captured hundreds of thousands of cells each from every CD8+ T cell subset. This receptor was obtained from a human donor in good health. Some clones in this sample may be carry-over from other donors' samples. Sequenced sample: naive CXCR3+ CD8+ T cells from blood. As for subset: CD45RO-CCR7+CD27+CD95- naive CD8+ T cells expressing CXCR3 (TNR3+). The chain carries TRBV5-6 and TRBJ2-7; absent DNA, TCRdb's TRBD1 call cannot be checked. The CDR3 spells CASSLDGGPYEQYF.